A single sample is the source of the 32 T cell receptor beta chains below, sequenced in a study of OX40 agonist ivuxolimab in advanced cancers. TCRdb keeps only in-frame clones here, not all; method: immunoSEQ multiplex PCR. This sample has approximately 52,000 clones, with about 86% found just once. The specimen comprised CD4+ or CD8+ T cells sorted from blood, sampled in a trial of the OX40 agonist ivuxolimab. Receptor source: an adult with an advanced solid tumor such as melanoma, head and neck, liver or kidney cancer.

The CDR3 DNA is TGTGCCAGCAGCCCCGGGACAGCCTACGAGCAGTACTTC. Translating it yields CASSPGTAYEQYF. The chain uses TRBV6-5 and TRBJ2-7; 7 nucleotides match TRBD1. Per the germline V gene, CDR1 is MNHEY and CDR2 is SVGAGI. Unmatched junction bases numbered 4, after V lost 6 bases and J lost 2 bases. The CDR3 contains 13 residues.

The J gene is TRBJ1-4, the V gene TRBV2; possibly TRBD1 for D (6 bases). Germline-derived CDR1 and CDR2 are SNHLY and FYNNEI. Trimming left V 2 bases short and J 3 bases short, with 19 bases between. The length of the CDR3 is 18 residues. The chain's CDR3 is CASSELAGSQGPNEKLFF. The CDR3 DNA reads as TGTGCCAGCAGTGAATTGGCGGGGTCACAGGGTCCTAATGAAAAACTGTTTTTT.

This rearrangement joins TRBV5-1 to TRBJ2-3; a possible D gene is TRBD1 (6 bases). V lost 3 bases to trimming and J lost 0 bases, with 14 bases between them. The CDR3 extends over 16 amino acids. The germline CDR1 and CDR2 sequences are SGHRS and YFSETQ. CDR3 sequence (DNA): TGCGCCAGCAGCTCAATAAGGGGGAAGAGCACAGATACGCAGTATTTT. Amino acids: CASSSIRGKSTDTQYF. Variable domain in full (rest from reference TRBV5-1 and TRBJ2-3): KAGVTQTPRYLIKTRGQQVTLSCSPISGHRSVSWYQQTPGQGLQFLFEYFSETQRNKGNFPGRFSGRQFSNSRSEMNVSTLELGDSALYLCASSSIRGKSTDTQYFGPGTRLTVL.

The rearrangement uses TRBV19 and TRBJ2-1; perhaps TRBD2 as D (7 bases). The V end lost 4 bases, the J end lost 4 bases, and 17 bases lay between the germline ends. The CDR3 runs 16 residues. Germline assignment: CDR1 LNHDA and CDR2 SQIVND (reference sequence). The CDR3 protein is CASSKVGGARYNEQFF. Written as DNA, the CDR3 is TGTGCCAGTAGTAAGGTAGGGGGGGCAAGGTACAATGAGCAGTTCTTC.

This clone has just a few counts. The chain couples TRBV5-1 to TRBJ2-6; D perhaps matches TRBD2 (5 bases). This CDR3 is built from 18 residues. Germline CDR1 and CDR2: SGHRS and YFSETQ. The ends were cut back, 0 bases at V and 0 bases at J, with 13 bases in the middle. DNA of the CDR3: TGCGCCAGCAGCTTGGGCCTAGCCCTCAGCTCTGGGGCCAACGTCCTGACTTTC. It codes for CASSLGLALSSGANVLTF.

The chain has TRBV27 and TRBJ1-2, with a weak D call TRBD1 (5 bases). Germline V gene data show CDR1 as MNHEY and CDR2 as SMNVEV (reference sequence). The V and J ends lost 6 bases and 8 bases respectively, with 16 bases between them. This CDR3 is built from 13 residues. CDR3 in amino acids: CASSPGPSAGYTF. For the CDR3, the DNA is TGTGCCAGCAGCCCGGGACCGAGCGCGGGCTACACCTTC.

V is TRBV4-3 and J is TRBJ1-4; no firm D call. In germline, CDR1 is LGHNA, CDR2 YSLEER. The CDR3 runs to 15 residues. Trimming removed 0 bases at V and 7 bases at J, with 12 bases between. The chain's CDR3 is CASSQDSSRGEKLFF. CDR3 coding DNA: TGCGCCAGCAGCCAAGATAGCAGCCGGGGTGAAAAACTGTTTTTT.

The genes are TRBV18 and TRBJ1-1, with D perhaps TRBD1 (6 bases). The CDR3 totals 14 residues. Trimming shortened V by 3 bases and J by 6 bases, and 14 bases separated the two germline ends. The germline V gene encodes CDR1 KGHSH and CDR2 LQKENI. The CDR3 bases are TGTGCCAGCTCACCCCAAGGGGGGAGCCCTGAAGCTTTCTTT. Translating it yields CASSPQGGSPEAFF.

The V call is TRBV7-6, the J call TRBJ1-1; no reliable D call. This CDR3 contains 15 residues. V shed 1 base and J shed 2 bases, with 11 bases lying between them. Germline CDR1 is SGHVS and CDR2 is FNYEAQ. CDR3 coding DNA: TGTGCCAGCAGCTTAGGCAGCCGAGGAAACACTGAAGCTTTCTTT. Its translation is CASSLGSRGNTEAFF.

The V call is TRBV7-8, the J call TRBJ1-2; TRBD1 matches 7 bases. Germline V gene data show CDR1 as SGHVS and CDR2 as FQNEAQ. V dropped 1 base and J dropped 4; count of bases not matched to a gene: 9. The CDR3 loop spans 16 amino acids. CDR3: CASSLEGGTVLYGYTF. The DNA for the CDR3 is TGTGCCAGCAGCTTAGAGGGGGGGACAGTCCTCTATGGCTACACCTTC.

The V gene is TRBV6-6, the J gene TRBJ2-3; 7 bases map to TRBD2. V shed 8 bases and J 4 bases; nucleotides not matched to a gene: 9. The CDR3 has 14 residues. Germline CDR1 reads MNHNY; CDR2 reads SVGAGI (reference sequence). The CDR3 is CASGGGSVADTQYF. Here the CDR3 DNA reads TGTGCCAGCGGCGGGGGAAGCGTGGCAGATACGCAGTATTTT.

V and J are TRBV29-1 and TRBJ2-1, with D unclear. This CDR3 has 10 residues. CDR1 and CDR2 (germline): SQVTM, ANQGSEA. V lost 7 bases and J lost 4, with 5 bases in between. The CDR3 DNA follows: TGCAGCGCCACTTACAATGAGCAGTTCTTC. Translation gives CSATYNEQFF.

This chain joins TRBV5-6 and TRBJ2-7; D may be TRBD1 (6 bases). Germline V gene lookup returns CDR1 SGHDT and CDR2 YYEEEE. CDR3 length: 15 residues. Trimming took off 3 bases at V and 4 bases at J, with 17 bases between the two ends. CDR3 sequence: CASSWTVRGSYEQYF. The CDR3 DNA reads TGTGCCAGCAGCTGGACAGTGAGGGGTTCGTACGAGCAGTACTTC. The whole variable domain, filled in from reference TRBV5-6 and TRBJ2-7, reads DAGVTQSPTHLIKTRGQQVTLRCSPKSGHDTVSWYQQALGQGPQFIFQYYEEEERQRGNFPDRFSGHQFPNYSSELNVNALLLGDSALYLCASSWTVRGSYEQYFGPGTRLTVT.

The chain uses TRBV19 and TRBJ2-2; 8 nucleotides agree with TRBD2. With 6 bases clipped from V and 4 bases from J, the junction kept 16 bases outside the gene matches. The CDR3 has 18 amino acids. CDR1 and CDR2 (germline): LNHDA, SQIVND (reference sequence). This chain's CDR3 is CASSAGTSGGVPTGELFF. The CDR3 coding sequence is TGTGCCAGTAGCGCCGGGACTAGTGGGGGGGTACCCACCGGGGAGCTGTTTTTT. The variable domain in full, completed from reference TRBV19 and TRBJ2-2, reads DGGITQSPKYLFRKEGQNVTLSCEQNLNHDAMYWYRQDPGQGLRLIYYSQIVNDFQKGDIAEGYSVSREKKESFPLTVTSAQKNPTAFYLCASSAGTSGGVPTGELFFGEGSRLTVL.

The chain has TRBV19 and TRBJ2-7; D is possibly TRBD1 or TRBD2 (5 bases each). Germline V gene lookup returns CDR1 LNHDA and CDR2 SQIVND (reference sequence). The CDR3 runs 15 residues. With 3 bases removed from V and 0 bases from J, the gap between germline ends came to 12 bases. The CDR3 bases are TGTGCCAGTAGTATTGGGGGTTACGGCTCCTACGAGCAGTACTTC. Translating it yields CASSIGGYGSYEQYF.

The chain joins TRBV7-8 to TRBJ2-7; 7 nucleotides align to TRBD1. Trimming took 1 base from V and 5 from J; bases not matched to a gene: 5. Germline CDR1 SGHVS, CDR2 FQNEAQ. The CDR3 spans 14 residues. CDR3 loop: CASSLVRGWDEQYF. The CDR3 coding sequence is TGTGCCAGCAGCTTAGTCAGGGGGTGGGACGAGCAGTACTTC.

The chain joins TRBV29-1 to TRBJ1-2; D is ambiguous. CDR1 SQVTM and CDR2 ANQGSEA come from the germline V gene. The CDR3 totals 13 residues. With 3 bases removed from V and 2 bases from J, the gap between germline ends came to 10 bases. In nucleotides, the CDR3 is TGCAGCGTTGATTCGGCAGGCAACTATGGCTACACCTTC. It yields the protein CSVDSAGNYGYTF.

The rearrangement links TRBV29-1 to TRBJ2-2, with no clear D. The germline gives CDR1 SQVTM, CDR2 ANQGSEA. Trimming removed 3 bases at V and 0 bases at J, with 11 bases between. The CDR3 totals 15 residues. CDR3 in DNA: TGCAGCGTTGAGGTGGAGATCTCGAACACCGGGGAGCTGTTTTTT. This gives the protein CSVEVEISNTGELFF.

The table lists this clone with a few counts. The chain combines TRBV18 with TRBJ2-2, with a possible D match to TRBD1 (5 bases). The V and J ends lost 6 bases and 6 bases respectively, with 14 bases between them. The CDR3 has 14 residues. CDR1 and CDR2 from the germline V gene are KGHSH and LQKENI. Here the CDR3 reads CASSGNRGAGELFF. In DNA form, the CDR3 reads TGTGCCAGCTCCGGCAATAGGGGCGCCGGGGAGCTGTTTTTT.

V is TRBV27 and J is TRBJ2-7; D call uncertain. CDR3 length: 12 amino acids. Per the germline V gene, CDR1 is MNHEY and CDR2 is SMNVEV (reference sequence). Trimming took off 6 bases at V and 0 bases at J, with 6 bases between the two ends. The CDR3 nucleotides are TGTGCCAGCAGGGGTCTCTCCTACGAGCAGTACTTC. This encodes CASRGLSYEQYF.

The chain uses TRBV6-4 and TRBJ1-3; D is possibly TRBD1 (5 bases). CDR1 is MRHNA and CDR2 is SNTAGT in the germline V gene. V lost 6 bases, J lost 0 bases, and 9 bases lay in between. The CDR3 totals 14 residues. CDR3 sequence reads: CASRRQNSGNTIYF. DNA of the CDR3: TGTGCCAGCAGGAGACAGAACTCTGGAAACACCATATATTTT.

This chain uses TRBV5-8 with TRBJ1-5; tentative D call: TRBD1 (5 bases). The CDR3 is 15 amino acids. CDR1 is SGHTS and CDR2 is YDEGEE in the germline V gene. V dropped 4 bases and J dropped 7 bases, with 18 bases sitting between them. The CDR3 DNA sequence: TGTGCCAGCAGCCGGGGACTTTTTGGGACGCAGCCCCAGCATTTT. Amino acids: CASSRGLFGTQPQHF.

The chain couples TRBV4-1 to TRBJ2-3, with 7 bases lining up with TRBD2. Germline V gene lookup returns CDR1 MGHRA and CDR2 YSYEKL. This CDR3 spans 16 amino acids. V was pared by 4 bases and J by 2 bases, with 9 bases of the junction left unmatched. CDR3 residues: CASSPDASGTTDTQYF. CDR3 DNA sequence: TGCGCCAGCAGCCCCGACGCTAGCGGTACCACAGATACGCAGTATTTT.

The chain couples TRBV6-5 to TRBJ2-5, with TRBD1 as a possible D gene (5 bases). The CDR3 loop spans 16 amino acids. Germline V gene data show CDR1 as MNHEY and CDR2 as SVGAGI. The V gene lost 0 bases and the J gene lost 5 bases, with 16 bases spanning the gap. This CDR3 is CASSYSMAGLAETQYF. CDR3 coding DNA: TGTGCCAGCAGTTACTCGATGGCAGGGTTGGCGGAGACCCAGTACTTC.

The rearrangement links TRBV12-5 to TRBJ2-5; 9 bases line up with TRBD1. V lost 5 bases, J lost 3 bases, and 19 bases stayed unmatched. Per germline, CDR1 LGHNT and CDR2 FRNRAP. This CDR3 spans 19 amino acids. CDR3 nucleotide sequence: TGTGCTAGTGGTCCCCGCGCAACCTCTCGGGACAGGGTAAAAGAGACCCAGTACTTC. Translated, it gives CASGPRATSRDRVKETQYF.

The sample holds one count of this clone. The J gene is TRBJ2-1, the V gene TRBV19; D remains unclear. The CDR3 has 15 residues. Trimming pared 3 bases from V and 0 bases from J, leaving 9 bases between. Germline V gives CDR1 LNHDA, CDR2 SQIVND (reference sequence). The CDR3 reads CASSIPRSSYNEQFF. The CDR3 DNA sequence: TGTGCCAGTAGTATCCCACGGAGCTCCTACAATGAGCAGTTCTTC.

This chain uses TRBV7-9 with TRBJ1-1; D possibly corresponds to TRBD1 (6 bases). Germline loops: CDR1 SEHNR, CDR2 FQNEAQ (reference sequence). V was cut by 2 bases and J by 3 bases, with 13 bases left in between. The CDR3 is 15 residues long. The CDR3 loop reads CASSLTGGLDTEAFF. In nucleotides, the CDR3 is TGTGCCAGCAGCTTAACGGGGGGGCTCGACACTGAAGCTTTCTTT.

The chain recombines TRBV2 with TRBJ1-1, with 9 bases fitting TRBD1. Germline V gene sequence: CDR1 SNHLY, CDR2 FYNNEI. The CDR3 runs 14 residues. J gave up 6 bases and V 11 bases, and 13 bases lay outside the gene matches. The CDR3 protein is CAGPYRGRLAEAFF. In DNA, the CDR3 is TGTGCCGGACCTTACAGGGGGCGGTTGGCTGAAGCTTTCTTT.

This chain uses TRBV2 with TRBJ1-2; D possibly corresponds to TRBD1 (5 bases). With 3 bases removed from V and 7 bases from J, the gap between germline ends came to 30 bases. Germline V gene data show CDR1 as SNHLY and CDR2 as FYNNEI. The CDR3 is 19 amino acids. The CDR3 region has the DNA TGTGCCAGCAGTGAGGGGCCCTCTACATCTGGGGCTTTACTATCTGGCTACACCTTC. Protein: CASSEGPSTSGALLSGYTF.

This clone was seen a single time. The J gene is TRBJ1-3, the V gene TRBV7-9; D unresolved. The V end lost 1 base, the J end lost 4 bases, and 17 bases lay between the germline ends. Germline V gene sequence: CDR1 SEHNR, CDR2 FQNEAQ (reference sequence). The CDR3 contains 17 residues. The CDR3, as DNA: TGTGCCAGCAGCTTAGTGATCGTACAACCGGTCGGAAACACCATATATTTT. Translation gives CASSLVIVQPVGNTIYF.

This clone was detected only once. The chain employs TRBV27 and TRBJ2-1; 7 bases align to TRBD1. V trimming: 7 bases; J trimming: 0 bases; junction bases outside the gene matches: 6. Germline V gene lookup returns CDR1 MNHEY and CDR2 SMNVEV (reference sequence). The CDR3 spans 15 residues. Here the CDR3 DNA reads TGTGCCAGCACCTACCAGGGGGACTCCTACAATGAGCAGTTCTTC. Translated: CASTYQGDSYNEQFF.

The rearrangement uses TRBV5-5 and TRBJ2-2; 8 bases are shared with TRBD1. This CDR3 spans 15 amino acids. Germline CDR1 SGHKS, CDR2 YYEKEE (reference sequence). With 4 bases clipped from V and 6 bases from J, the junction kept 8 bases outside the gene matches. CDR3 bases: TGTGCCAGCAGCAAGGGGACAGGTAACGCCGGGGAGCTGTTTTTT. Encoded protein: CASSKGTGNAGELFF.